This TCR beta chain was retrieved from a study of regulatory T cells in long-lasting Graves disease. Germline V CDR1 and CDR2: SGHAT, FQNNGV. Trimming removed 10 bases from V and 4 bases from J; junction bases left unmatched: 5. The CDR3 runs to 12 residues. As to time point: newly diagnosed GD, antithyroid drugs for less than 3 months. Scientists built the TCR library using RNA that was extracted from PBMCs. This clonotype was detected ten times or more. Arm-PCR with iRepertoire HTBI primers amplified the CDR3 regions for these TCR beta libraries. TCRdb independently ran MiXCR on the multiplex PCR reads; one entry per CDR3 protein. The sample holds about 220,000 distinct CDR3 sequences, around a fifth seen once. These records were also assigned to another study, of T cells in Graves' hyperthyroidism and ophthalmopathy.

This material consisted of peripheral blood mononuclear cells (PBMCs), taken at new diagnosis, from a patient treated with antithyroid drugs. The chain couples TRBV11-2 to TRBJ1-1; 8 bases agree with TRBD1. The TCR comes from a woman in her 30s with Graves disease. The CDR3, as DNA: TGTGCCACCACAGGGGGTAGCACTGAAGCTTTCTTT. It encodes CATTGGSTEAFF.